This TCR beta chain was recovered during a study of response to subunit inactivated influenza vaccine. TCRdb used MiXCR to reprocess the RT-PCR reads, holding one entry per CDR3 protein. The sample shows fewer than 700,000 distinct CDR3 sequences, 10% to 15% of them seen only once. V lost 4 bases to trimming and J lost 1 base; unmatched junction nucleotides: 1. CDR3 size: 15 residues. This clonotype was seen many times. The TCR sequence derives from a man over 45 who received an inactivated influenza vaccine. The sample consisted of PBMCs from blood, taken roughly 6 weeks after vaccination. J is TRBJ1-5 and V is TRBV12-3 or TRBV12-4; 10 positions match TRBD1. CDR3 sequence (DNA): TGTGCCAGCAGTTCGGGACAGGGGAGCAATCAGCCCCAGCATTTT. This encodes CASSSGQGSNQPQHF.